This record covers a single TCR beta chain. The Seattle site enrolled patients during active infection and followed them longitudinally. CDR1 is MNHEY, CDR2 SMNVEV, per germline (reference sequence). Between the trimmed V and J ends, which lost 5 bases and 10 bases, there was a span of 21 bases. The CDR3 sequence is 15 residues long. This sample was taken from a study of blood T cell repertoires in COVID-19. How the authors handled the data: Amplified reference gene primers provided the basis for estimating nucleated cell counts. Data came from immunoSEQ multiplex PCR; TCRdb stores just in-frame clones and leaves some out. The D gene and trimming were derived from the DNA, and the V and J assignments and clone size from that table. The data contain some 500,000 clones, around 90% of them singletons.

Sequenced input: peripheral blood. The sequence was obtained from a woman aged 50 to 60 with COVID-19, enrolled during active disease. V gene TRBV27 combines with J gene TRBJ2-1; TRBD2 might be the D (5 bases). CDR3 in amino acids: CASSDSGSALVEQFF. DNA of the CDR3: TGTGCCAGCAGTGACTCGGGGTCCGCCTTGGTGGAGCAGTTCTTC.